Listed here are 20 T cell receptor beta chains from one sample, sequenced in a study of human T cells and chemical hapten exposure (dated by TCRdb to about 2021). The sample's time point label, decoded: patch test 2, 6 weeks after DPC sensitization. The intended sense of this specimen's treatment or condition label: therapeutic diphenylcyclopropenone sensitization with weekly scalp DPC. Library creation used RACE. TCRdb lists the instrument as NextSeq 500. TCRdb handled the public reads itself, with Q25 trimming in fastp and clone calling in MiXCR, and kept productive beta chains. Each CDR3 protein appears once, grouped with its most common genes and DNA. The sample records just over 350,000 distinct CDR3 sequences, about 6% of which are singletons. The biggest ten clones account for around 5.8% of the sample. This specimen was whole blood, taken in connection with sensitization to the hapten diphenylcyclopropenone (DPC). These receptors were obtained from a woman aged 18-35 years with alopecia areata. Some clones in this sample may be carry-over from other donors' samples.

J is TRBJ2-1 and V is TRBV4-3; the D gene is possibly TRBD2 (7 bases). Germline lookup yields CDR1 LGHNA and CDR2 YSLEER. This CDR3 is built from 21 residues. V shed 0 bases and J shed 0 bases, with 24 bases lying between them. Written as DNA, the CDR3 is TGCGCCAGCAGCCAAGAAGGGGGGGTAAGCGGGGTAATTAGCTCCTACAATGAGCAGTTCTTC. Protein product: CASSQEGGVSGVISSYNEQFF.

This clonotype was seen ten or more times. The rearrangement uses TRBV7-2 and TRBJ1-5; no reliable D call. Germline V CDR1 and CDR2: SGHTA, FQGNSA. The length of the CDR3 is 14 residues. Trimming took 3 bases from V and 9 from J, leaving 15 bases between them. The CDR3 spells CASSFFKASVPQHF. CDR3 coding DNA: TGTGCCAGCAGCTTTTTCAAGGCCTCAGTGCCCCAGCATTTT.

The chain employs TRBV7-9 and TRBJ2-3, with TRBD2 identical over 10 bases. The CDR3 is 15 amino acids. J gave up 4 bases and V 5 bases, and 6 bases lay outside the gene matches. From germline, CDR1 is SEHNR and CDR2 FQNEAQ (reference sequence). This CDR3 is CASSKSGGVPDTQYF. CDR3 bases: TGTGCCAGCAGCAAAAGCGGGGGGGTCCCAGATACGCAGTATTTT.

This clonotype was observed a few times. The V and J genes are TRBV6-5 and TRBJ1-2; possibly TRBD1 for D (6 bases). The CDR3 extends over 15 amino acids. CDR1 and CDR2 from the germline V gene are MNHEY and SVGAGI. Trimming cost V 1 base and J 8 bases, with 17 bases left between them. CDR3 sequence: CASSYYHRTDGGYTF. The CDR3 DNA follows: TGTGCCAGCAGTTACTATCATAGGACAGATGGCGGCTACACCTTC.

This clonotype was counted only a few times. The chain links TRBV4-1 to TRBJ1-3, with D perhaps TRBD1 (6 bases). The CDR3 is 15 amino acids. V dropped 4 bases and J dropped 8 bases, with 18 bases sitting between them. The germline V gene has CDR1 MGHRA and CDR2 YSYEKL. CDR3 sequence reads: CASSRAGQSLDTIYF. The CDR3 region has the DNA TGCGCCAGCAGCCGAGCGGGACAAAGTTTGGACACCATATATTTT.

The rearrangement uses TRBV27 and TRBJ2-7; TRBD1 matches at 9 bases. The junction had 7 bases not matched to a gene; V was cut back by 5 bases and J by 5 bases. There are 14 residues in the CDR3. CDR1 is MNHEY and CDR2 is SMNVEV in the germline V gene (reference sequence). CDR3 sequence (DNA): TGTGCCAGCAGTCTGCCGGGACAGGGAAACGAGCAGTACTTC. It is translated as CASSLPGQGNEQYF.

This clonotype was seen ten or more times. V and J are TRBV5-1 and TRBJ1-1; D not certain. Deletions cut 0 bases from V and 6 bases from J, with 9 bases between. The CDR3 spans 13 residues. Germline-derived CDR1 and CDR2 are SGHRS and YFSETQ. CDR3 sequence: CASSLESLAEAFF. CDR3 sequence (DNA): TGCGCCAGCAGCTTGGAGTCCCTAGCTGAAGCTTTCTTT.

This clonotype was counted ten times or more. The chain links TRBV12-3 or TRBV12-4 to TRBJ1-2; TRBD1 matches at 9 bases. The V gene end was trimmed by 3 bases and the J gene end by 2 bases; junction bases not matched to a gene: 1. The CDR3 is 14 amino acids. The CDR3 spells CASSFGTGNYGYTF. The CDR3 nucleotides are TGTGCCAGCAGTTTCGGGACAGGGAACTATGGCTACACCTTC.

At least ten counts were recorded for this clonotype. The chain has TRBV12-3 or TRBV12-4 and TRBJ1-2; D is perhaps TRBD1 (5 bases). CDR3 size: 15 residues. V lost 7 bases and J 4 bases, leaving 19 bases between the germline ends. CDR3 residues: CASTFRRAGGYGYTF. The CDR3 DNA reads TGTGCCAGCACCTTCCGCAGGGCAGGCGGCTATGGCTACACCTTC.

This clonotype was seen only a few times. The rearrangement uses TRBV2 and TRBJ1-1, with 7 bases fitting TRBD1. Per the germline V gene, CDR1 is SNHLY and CDR2 is FYNNEI. Trimming took 7 bases from V and 6 from J; bases not matched to a gene: 5. This CDR3 region has 12 residues. CDR3 DNA: TGTGCCAGCAACTACAGGGGCCCTGAAGCTTTCTTT. Its protein product is CASNYRGPEAFF. The full variable domain, in which reference TRBV2 and TRBJ1-1 provide the parts outside the CDR3, is EPEVTQTPSHQVTQMGQEVILRCVPISNHLYFYWYRQILGQKVEFLVSFYNNEISEKSEIFDDQFSVERPDGSNFTLKIRSTKLEDSAMYFCASNYRGPEAFFGQGTRLTVV.

This clonotype showed up just a few times. V usage is TRBV20-1 and J usage is TRBJ1-6; TRBD1 might be the D (5 bases). Per germline, CDR1 DFQATT and CDR2 SNEGSKA (reference sequence). Trimming removed 3 bases from V and 6 bases from J, with 9 bases in between. CDR3 length: 13 residues. CDR3 in DNA: TGCAGTGCTAGTGGCCAGGGTAATTCACCCCTCCACTTT. It codes for CSASGQGNSPLHF.

The chain uses TRBV2 and TRBJ2-1, with 8 bases that match TRBD1. Germline V gene sequence: CDR1 SNHLY, CDR2 FYNNEI. This CDR3 is 18 amino acids long. Unmatched junction bases numbered 14, after V lost 7 bases and J lost 0 bases. CDR3 amino acids: CASKTPRTGPSSYNEQFF. The CDR3 region has the DNA TGTGCCAGCAAAACCCCTAGGACAGGGCCGAGCTCCTACAATGAGCAGTTCTTC.

This clonotype was observed at least ten times. V and J are TRBV7-2 and TRBJ2-5, with 8 positions matching TRBD2. This CDR3 contains 16 residues. Germline trimming cut 4 bases from V and 3 bases from J; bases unmatched to any gene: 10. The germline CDR1 and CDR2 sequences are SGHTA and FQGNSA. CDR3 coding DNA: TGTGCCAGCAGCTCCCCTACGGGGGGGGCGGAAGAGACCCAGTACTTC. It encodes CASSSPTGGAEETQYF.

This rearrangement joins TRBV20-1 to TRBJ2-7; weak D call: TRBD1 (6 bases). Trimming removed 0 bases at V and 2 bases at J, with 14 bases between. From germline, CDR1 is DFQATT and CDR2 SNEGSKA (reference sequence). The CDR3 has 15 residues. The CDR3 sequence: CSARDVGQGTYEQYF. The CDR3 DNA is TGCAGTGCTAGAGATGTAGGTCAGGGGACCTACGAGCAGTACTTC.

In its sample, this clonotype was seen many times. The chain has TRBV27 and TRBJ1-1, with unresolved D. The CDR3 length is 13 residues. CDR1 and CDR2 from the germline V gene are MNHEY and SMNVEV (reference sequence). Trimming removed 4 bases from V and 11 bases from J, with 17 bases in between. The chain's CDR3 is CASSSGIGVGAFF. The CDR3 DNA reads as TGTGCCAGCAGTTCGGGAATTGGGGTCGGGGCTTTCTTT.

This clonotype was recorded many times. This chain connects TRBV28 to TRBJ1-5; D perhaps matches TRBD1 (5 bases). The CDR3 consists of 17 residues. Deletions cut 5 bases from V and 3 bases from J, with 20 bases between. CDR1 and CDR2 from the germline V gene are MDHEN and SYDVKM. The CDR3 protein is CASSLYLTGGLNQPQHF. Written as DNA, the CDR3 is TGTGCCAGCAGTCTCTACTTAACCGGGGGTCTCAATCAGCCCCAGCATTTT.

This clonotype was observed many times. The rearrangement uses TRBV27 and TRBJ1-1; no reliable D call. This CDR3 has 15 residues. V was clipped by 10 bases and J by 4 bases, with 22 bases between them. CDR1 is MNHEY, CDR2 SMNVEV, per germline (reference sequence). The CDR3 reads CAIHPGPDAGTEAFF. The CDR3 DNA is TGTGCCATCCACCCCGGACCAGACGCAGGCACTGAAGCTTTCTTT.

This clonotype showed up many times. CDR3: CASSFAQGRAYGYTF. In DNA form, the CDR3 reads TGTGCCAGCAGCTTCGCTCAGGGACGGGCCTATGGCTACACCTTC. The chain couples TRBV7-2 to TRBJ1-2; maybe TRBD1 (5 bases). CDR1 is SGHTA, CDR2 FQGNSA, per germline. V shed 3 bases and J shed 4 bases, with 15 bases lying between them. CDR3 length equals 15 residues.

This clonotype was detected only a few times. The chain recombines TRBV2 with TRBJ2-7, with TRBD2 as a possible D gene (6 bases). CDR3 length: 14 amino acids. CDR1 is SNHLY, CDR2 FYNNEI, per germline. The V end was cut by 4 bases, the J end by 3 bases, with 13 bases between. CDR3 coding DNA: TGTGCCAGCAGTGGAGGAGGGGAGGACTACGAGCAGTACTTC. Translating it yields CASSGGGEDYEQYF.

The table lists this clonotype with many counts. The chain links TRBV24-1 to TRBJ1-4; 11 bases are a match to TRBD1. There are 19 residues in the CDR3. Unmatched junction bases numbered 8, after V lost 0 bases and J lost 3 bases. Germline CDR1 reads KGHDR; CDR2 reads SFDVKD. The CDR3 loop reads CATSDLQRTGGISNEKLFF. The CDR3 DNA follows: TGTGCCACCAGTGATTTGCAACGGACAGGGGGCATATCTAATGAAAAACTGTTTTTT.